The 13 T cell receptor beta chains below come from one sample, sequenced in a study of blood T cell repertoires in COVID-19 (dated by TCRdb to 2018 to 2020). The method behind the library was the immunoSEQ multiplex PCR assay. In its TCRdb copy, this immuneACCESS table keeps in-frame sequences only and misses some clones. Where compared with another copy, unresolved V genes explain less than half of these, and the others have no known cause. Here the sample has about 280,000 clones; 85% occur a single time. The ten largest clones represent 13% of the sample. The sample was peripheral blood. The receptors derive from a human donor in a cohort sampled during active COVID-19.

The rearrangement links TRBV20-1 to TRBJ1-1; D is unclear. The CDR3 spans 11 residues. Trimming shortened V by 0 bases and J by 4 bases, and 3 bases separated the two germline ends. Germline loops: CDR1 DFQATT, CDR2 SNEGSKA (reference sequence). As DNA, the CDR3 is TGCAGTGCTAGAGAGAGCACTGAAGCTTTCTTT. This sequence encodes CSARESTEAFF.

This clone was observed a single time. The chain joins TRBV7-9 to TRBJ1-2; D is undetermined. The CDR3 runs 13 residues. V lost 8 bases, J lost 7 bases, and 17 bases lay in between. The germline V gene encodes CDR1 SEHNR and CDR2 FQNEAQ (reference sequence). The CDR3 nucleotides read TGTGCCAGCTCGGTAGCGGGGAGGACTGGCTACACCTTC. The encoded protein is CASSVAGRTGYTF.

The V call is TRBV3-1 (or the pseudogene TRBV3-2), the J call TRBJ2-1; 7 bases match TRBD1. The CDR3 spans 17 residues. Germline assignment: CDR1 LGHDT and CDR2 YNNKEL (reference sequence). Germline trimming cut 1 base from V and 5 bases from J; bases unmatched to any gene: 11. The CDR3 loop reads CASSQGRPDRVDNEQFF. The CDR3 DNA reads as TGTGCCAGCAGCCAAGGAAGGCCCGACAGGGTCGACAATGAGCAGTTCTTC.

The chain employs TRBV19 and TRBJ2-7; TRBD1 aligns across 7 bases. The ends lost 3 bases at V and 6 bases at J; junction bases unmatched: 5. The CDR3 has 13 residues. Germline V gene sequence: CDR1 LNHDA, CDR2 SQIVND (reference sequence). The CDR3 DNA reads as TGTGCCAGTAGTATGAAGGGGGCCAGCGAGCAGTACTTC. Translating it yields CASSMKGASEQYF.

The chain employs TRBV5-1 and TRBJ2-7, with D possibly matching TRBD2 (6 bases). CDR3 length equals 15 residues. Germline V lookup: CDR1 SGHRS, CDR2 YFSETQ. The V end lost 2 bases, the J end lost 0 bases, and 12 bases lay between the germline ends. Written as DNA, the CDR3 is TGCGCCAGCAGCTTCGGGGGAAGGAGCTCCTACGAGCAGTACTTC. This translates into CASSFGGRSSYEQYF. Combining the CDR3 with reference TRBV5-1 and TRBJ2-7 gives the whole variable domain KAGVTQTPRYLIKTRGQQVTLSCSPISGHRSVSWYQQTPGQGLQFLFEYFSETQRNKGNFPGRFSGRQFSNSRSEMNVSTLELGDSALYLCASSFGGRSSYEQYFGPGTRLTVT.

This clone was detected only a few times. V and J are TRBV21-1 and TRBJ2-2; the DNA was not used to check the table's D call, TRBD1. TRBV21-1 is a pseudogene. The CDR3 sequence is 17 residues long. This CDR3 reads CASSKGGEGANTGELFF. The DNA for the CDR3 is TGTGCCAGCAGCAAGGGGGGTGAGGGGGCTAACACCGGGGAGCTGTTTTTT.

This clone was observed a single time. V gene TRBV9 combines with J gene TRBJ2-7; D possibly corresponds to TRBD2 (5 bases). Deletions cut 0 bases from V and 3 bases from J, with 13 bases between. This CDR3 contains 15 residues. CDR1 is SGDLS and CDR2 is YYNGEE in the germline V gene. The CDR3 DNA sequence: TGTGCCAGCAGCGTAGCCCAAGGAGGAATCTACGAGCAGTACTTC. Protein product: CASSVAQGGIYEQYF.

V usage is TRBV5-1 and J usage is TRBJ2-2; maybe TRBD1 (5 bases). The germline V and J ends were trimmed by 1 base and 4 bases, with 20 bases remaining between them. CDR3 length: 18 residues. Germline CDR1 is SGHRS and CDR2 is YFSETQ. The CDR3 region has the DNA TGCGCCAGCAGCTTGCCCCTCGGTTCAGACAGATCCACCGGGGAGCTGTTTTTT. Protein sequence: CASSLPLGSDRSTGELFF. The whole variable domain, filled in from reference TRBV5-1 and TRBJ2-2, reads KAGVTQTPRYLIKTRGQQVTLSCSPISGHRSVSWYQQTPGQGLQFLFEYFSETQRNKGNFPGRFSGRQFSNSRSEMNVSTLELGDSALYLCASSLPLGSDRSTGELFFGEGSRLTVL.

The genes are TRBV3-1 (or the pseudogene TRBV3-2) and TRBJ2-1; weak D call: TRBD2 (6 bases). Germline assignment: CDR1 LGHDT and CDR2 YNNKEL (reference sequence). Between the trimmed V and J ends, which lost 0 bases and 3 bases, there was a span of 6 bases. The CDR3 has 14 residues. The CDR3: CASSQEGLYNEQFF. The CDR3 coding sequence is TGTGCCAGCAGCCAAGAGGGACTCTACAATGAGCAGTTCTTC.

V and J are TRBV21-1 and TRBJ2-5; the table's D call TRBD1 went unverified against the DNA. TRBV21-1 is recorded as a pseudogene. This CDR3 is 14 amino acids long. CDR3 bases: TGTGCCCGCATCCGGGACAGGCGACAAGAGACCCAGTACTTC. It codes for CARIRDRRQETQYF.

The rearrangement joins TRBV5-4 to TRBJ2-2; 11 nucleotides line up with TRBD2. The CDR3 totals 15 residues. V lost 4 bases to trimming and J lost 5 bases; unmatched junction nucleotides: 4. Germline V gene sequence: CDR1 SGHNT, CDR2 YYREEE (reference sequence). For the CDR3, the DNA is TGTGCCAGCAGCGGTAGCGGGAGGGGTACCGGGGAGCTGTTTTTT. As protein: CASSGSGRGTGELFF.

The chain combines TRBV7-9 with TRBJ1-2; no reliable D call. Germline CDR1 reads SEHNR; CDR2 reads FQNEAQ (reference sequence). CDR3 length: 15 residues. Trimming removed 5 bases from V and 7 bases from J, with 20 bases in between. DNA for the CDR3: TGTGCCAGCAGCCAAGTCGGATTTTCATCGGGTGGCTACACCTTC. It codes for CASSQVGFSSGGYTF.

The genes are TRBV5-5 and TRBJ2-3; tentative D call: TRBD1 (6 bases). CDR3 length: 16 residues. The germline CDR1 and CDR2 sequences are SGHKS and YYEKEE (reference sequence). With 0 bases removed from V and 6 bases from J, the gap between germline ends came to 17 bases. As DNA, the CDR3 is TGTGCCAGCAGCTTGGCGGGTCCGAGGGGGAGCGATACGCAGTATTTT. This codes for CASSLAGPRGSDTQYF.